The following is a T cell receptor beta chain sequence with its context. Its antigen is unidentified. The sample originates from a study of beta chain features in type 1 diabetes. General study results and limits: Significant though moderate, a shortening of TCRB CDR3s appeared in all four CD4+ subsets of Type 1 diabetes patients. Patients with type 1 diabetes carried fewer insertions and had more deletions at their VDJ junctions. TCRB rearrangement may or may not be influenced by HLA type; here this remained unresolved.

The whole isolated RNA underwent reverse transcription, so sequencing captured expressed TCRB transcripts. Using immunoSEQ multiplex PCR, the repertoire was profiled, and TCRdb retains in-frame clones only, with some absent. The sample has about 180,000 clones, around 7.8% seen once. Germline V lookup: CDR1 LGHNA, CDR2 YNFKEQ. CDR3 length: 14 amino acids. Trimming took off 4 bases at V and 8 bases at J, with 14 bases between the two ends. The receptor was isolated from a woman between 40 and 50 years old with type 1 diabetes. The chain uses TRBV4-2 and TRBJ1-4; D perhaps matches TRBD1 (5 bases). Sequencing input: central memory CD4+ T cells from blood. The chain's CDR3 is CASSPWGEGEKLFF. CDR3 bases: TGTGCCAGCAGCCCTTGGGGGGAGGGCGAAAAACTGTTTTTT.